These 30 T cell receptor beta chains originate from one sample sequenced in a study of blood T cell repertoires in COVID-19. Repertoires were generated with immunoSEQ multiplex PCR, while TCRdb's copy carries only in-frame clones and drops some. The table shows about 60,000 clones, with about 80% occurring only once. Sequenced sample: peripheral blood. The receptors stem from a man aged 25-40 years with COVID-19, enrolled during active disease.

The rearrangement joins TRBV12-5 to TRBJ2-7, with D possibly TRBD1 on 5 matching bases. Germline CDR1 is LGHNT and CDR2 is FRNRAP. V was shortened by 5 bases and J by 0 bases, with 11 bases between the two germline ends. This CDR3 has 14 residues. CDR3 region: CASGARTGSYEQYF. The CDR3 bases are TGTGCTAGTGGTGCCCGAACAGGCTCCTACGAGCAGTACTTC.

V gene TRBV19 combines with J gene TRBJ2-1; 10 bases fit TRBD2. CDR3 length equals 15 residues. V lost 5 bases to trimming and J lost 4 bases; unmatched junction nucleotides: 5. CDR1 is LNHDA, CDR2 SQIVND, per germline (reference sequence). The CDR3 sequence: CASSLAGGRYNEQFF. The CDR3 DNA sequence: TGTGCCAGTAGTTTAGCGGGAGGCAGATACAATGAGCAGTTCTTC.

This clone was counted once. The V call is TRBV7-6, the J call TRBJ2-6; TRBD1 agrees at 7 bases. The CDR3 covers 17 residues. V shed 4 bases, J shed 0 bases, and the junction held 6 bases outside the gene matches. CDR1 and CDR2 (germline): SGHVS, FNYEAQ. The chain's CDR3 is CASSSGQALSGANVLTF. DNA for the CDR3: TGTGCCAGCAGCTCAGGACAGGCCCTCTCTGGGGCCAACGTCCTGACTTTC.

The chain combines TRBV5-1 with TRBJ2-3; weak D call: TRBD1 (5 bases). Trimming stripped 4 bases from V and 2 bases from J, with 17 bases between. The CDR3 length is 16 residues. CDR1 is SGHRS, CDR2 YFSETQ, per germline. The CDR3 region has the DNA TGCGCCAGCAGCATAGGGCGGACACGGAACACAGATACGCAGTATTTT. It codes for CASSIGRTRNTDTQYF.

This chain links TRBV14 with TRBJ1-2, with TRBD1 as a possible D gene (5 bases). Germline V gene lookup returns CDR1 SGHDN and CDR2 FVKESK. The V gene lost 1 base and the J gene lost 7 bases, with 10 bases spanning the gap. The CDR3 length is 13 residues. The CDR3 DNA sequence: TGTGCCAGCAGCCAAGTCCGGGGGGGTGGCTACACCTTC. The encoded protein is CASSQVRGGGYTF.

In its sample, this clone was seen a few times. The genes are TRBV4-1 and TRBJ2-1; 8 nucleotides match TRBD2. Trimming removed 1 base from V and 4 bases from J; junction bases left unmatched: 3. The CDR3 sequence is 15 residues long. Germline loops: CDR1 MGHRA, CDR2 YSYEKL. The CDR3 region has the DNA TGCGCCAGCAGCCAAGGGCGGGAGGCATACAATGAGCAGTTCTTC. Translation gives CASSQGREAYNEQFF.

The rearrangement joins TRBV12-3 or TRBV12-4 to TRBJ2-1; TRBD2 is a possible D gene (6 bases). CDR3 length equals 13 residues. V dropped 5 bases and J dropped 9 bases, with 14 bases sitting between them. The DNA for the CDR3 is TGTGCCAGCAGTCCCCTGGGACTTCTTGAGCAGTTCTTC. It specifies CASSPLGLLEQFF.

The V gene is TRBV3-1 (or the pseudogene TRBV3-2), the J gene TRBJ2-5; 7 bases line up with TRBD2. This CDR3 has 14 residues. Germline assignment: CDR1 LGHDT and CDR2 YNNKEL (reference sequence). V lost 3 bases, J lost 2 bases, and 3 bases stayed unmatched. The CDR3 region has the DNA TGTGCCAGCAGCCAGGGGGGGTTACAAGAGACCCAGTACTTC. Its protein is CASSQGGLQETQYF.

V is TRBV4-1 and J is TRBJ1-5, with D possibly matching TRBD1 (5 bases). The CDR3 is made up of 15 amino acids. Germline CDR1 reads MGHRA; CDR2 reads YSYEKL. Trimming cost V 0 bases and J 1 base, with 7 bases left between them. The CDR3 loop reads CASSQDSGSNQPQHF. Written as DNA, the CDR3 is TGCGCCAGCAGCCAAGATTCAGGGAGCAATCAGCCCCAGCATTTT.

The rearrangement links TRBV27 to TRBJ2-3; D gene uncertain. Trimming cost V 3 bases and J 5 bases, with 15 bases left between them. This CDR3 contains 15 residues. Germline values: CDR1 MNHEY, CDR2 SMNVEV (reference sequence). In DNA form, the CDR3 reads TGTGCCAGCAGTTTTCGATCCCCCGTCAGAGATACGCAGTATTTT. As protein: CASSFRSPVRDTQYF.

This clone was observed a few times. The V gene is TRBV29-1, the J gene TRBJ2-2; perhaps TRBD2 as D (6 bases). This CDR3 region has 14 residues. Germline V gene lookup returns CDR1 SQVTM and CDR2 ANQGSEA. The V and J ends lost 3 bases and 1 base respectively, with 9 bases between them. The CDR3 DNA is TGCAGCGTTGAGAGTAGCGGGAACACCGGGGAGCTGTTTTTT. This gives the protein CSVESSGNTGELFF.

The gene calls are TRBV6-6 and TRBJ1-4; tentative D call: TRBD1 (6 bases). Germline V gene lookup returns CDR1 MNHNY and CDR2 SVGAGI (reference sequence). CDR3 length equals 16 residues. V dropped 5 bases and J dropped 2 bases, with 15 bases sitting between them. DNA of the CDR3: TGTGCCAGCAGTGGGGGCTGGGGGGGCACTAATGAAAAACTGTTTTTT. It yields the protein CASSGGWGGTNEKLFF.

The J gene is TRBJ2-7, the V gene TRBV14; 10 bases match TRBD1. Germline lookup yields CDR1 SGHDN and CDR2 FVKESK. The CDR3 is 15 residues long. Germline trimming cut 5 bases from V and 5 bases from J; bases unmatched to any gene: 9. CDR3: CASSTRTGGLHEQYF. The CDR3 coding sequence is TGTGCCAGCAGCACCCGGACAGGGGGACTGCACGAGCAGTACTTC.

The gene calls are TRBV29-1 and TRBJ2-4, with 7 bases identical to TRBD2. Germline V gene lookup returns CDR1 SQVTM and CDR2 ANQGSEA. J was trimmed by 2 bases and V by 6 bases; bases with no gene match: 4. This CDR3 has 13 amino acids. CDR3 bases: TGCAGCGTGGGGGACTATACCAAAAACATTCAGTACTTC. Translating gives CSVGDYTKNIQYF.

The chain links TRBV6-1 to TRBJ1-5; possibly TRBD1 for D (6 bases). Trimming pared 3 bases from V and 11 bases from J, leaving 20 bases between. Germline V lookup: CDR1 MNHNS, CDR2 SASEGT. The length of the CDR3 is 15 residues. The CDR3 loop reads CASSEGQTGGRSQHF. The CDR3 bases are TGTGCCAGCAGTGAGGGGCAGACAGGAGGTAGGTCCCAGCATTTT.

This chain links TRBV6-1 with TRBJ1-1; D gene unclear. Germline CDR1 MNHNS, CDR2 SASEGT. With 2 bases removed from V and 5 bases from J, the gap between germline ends came to 18 bases. The CDR3 loop spans 16 amino acids. The CDR3 DNA reads TGTGCCAGCAGTGAATATCAGTCGGAGGGAGGGACTGAAGCTTTCTTT. Translation gives CASSEYQSEGGTEAFF.

The chain employs TRBV7-8 and TRBJ2-7; 13 nucleotides agree with TRBD2. The CDR3 loop spans 18 amino acids. The germline V gene has CDR1 SGHVS and CDR2 FQNEAQ. V lost 5 bases to trimming and J lost 0 bases; unmatched junction nucleotides: 10. The CDR3 DNA follows: TGTGCCAGCAGCACCGGGACTAGCGGGACTCACCTCTCCTACGAGCAGTACTTC. Protein product: CASSTGTSGTHLSYEQYF.

This chain uses TRBV10-3 with TRBJ1-6; possible D gene TRBD1, 6 bases. The germline V and J ends were trimmed by 6 bases and 7 bases, with 13 bases remaining between them. The CDR3 contains 14 residues. The germline CDR1 and CDR2 sequences are ENHRY and SYGVKD. This CDR3 is CAISQGRGNSPLHF. The CDR3, as DNA: TGTGCCATCAGCCAGGGGAGAGGGAATTCACCCCTCCACTTT.

This clone was observed a handful of times. This chain joins TRBV6-2 or TRBV6-3 and TRBJ1-1; unclear D gene. Trimming stripped 5 bases from V and 11 bases from J, with 12 bases between. The germline gives CDR1 MNHEY, CDR2 SVGEGT. The CDR3 sequence is 11 residues long. The CDR3 bases are TGTGCCAGCAGTAACCCAGGTCACGCTTTCTTT. Translation gives CASSNPGHAFF.

The genes are TRBV11-2 and TRBJ2-7, with 7 bases lining up with TRBD1. The CDR3 has 14 residues. CDR1 is SGHAT and CDR2 is FQNNGV in the germline V gene. V gave up 1 base and J gave up 6 bases; unmatched junction bases: 6. In DNA form, the CDR3 reads TGTGCCAGCAGCTTAGGGGGCACAGGGGCCGAGCAGTACTTC. Its protein product is CASSLGGTGAEQYF.

The chain uses TRBV7-8 and TRBJ2-7, with D tentatively TRBD2 (7 bases). The CDR3 is 15 residues long. V was trimmed by 1 base and J by 2 bases, leaving 12 bases between them. Germline CDR1 reads SGHVS; CDR2 reads FQNEAQ. CDR3 sequence reads: CASSLEGGRTYEQYF. The CDR3 region has the DNA TGTGCCAGCAGCTTAGAGGGGGGGCGGACCTACGAGCAGTACTTC.

V gene TRBV6-5 combines with J gene TRBJ2-7; perhaps TRBD1 as D (5 bases). The germline CDR1 and CDR2 sequences are MNHEY and SVGAGI. Trimming took 6 bases from V and 3 from J, leaving 15 bases between them. This CDR3 has 14 amino acids. CDR3 loop: CASRLTEGDYEQYF. In nucleotides, the CDR3 is TGTGCCAGCAGATTGACAGAAGGGGACTACGAGCAGTACTTC.

This sequence joins TRBV14 and TRBJ2-5; 9 bases fit TRBD1. CDR1 is SGHDN, CDR2 FVKESK, per germline. CDR3 length: 15 residues. V lost 0 bases to trimming and J lost 7 bases; unmatched junction nucleotides: 6. The chain's CDR3 is CASSQDQGQGWTQYF. As DNA, the CDR3 is TGTGCCAGCAGCCAAGATCAGGGACAGGGATGGACCCAGTACTTC. Variable domain in full (rest from reference TRBV14 and TRBJ2-5): EAGVTQFPSHSVIEKGQTVTLRCDPISGHDNLYWYRRVMGKEIKFLLHFVKESKQDESGMPNNRFLAERTGGTYSTLKVQPAELEDSGVYFCASSQDQGQGWTQYFGPGTRLLVL.

The V and J genes are TRBV6-2 or TRBV6-3 and TRBJ2-3; D may be TRBD1 (5 bases). Looked up from germline, CDR1 is MNHEY and CDR2 is SVGEGT. With 0 bases removed from V and 3 bases from J, the gap between germline ends came to 19 bases. The CDR3 runs to 18 residues. CDR3 residues: CASSYSPDTPWGTDTQYF. The DNA for the CDR3 is TGTGCCAGCAGTTACTCACCGGACACCCCCTGGGGAACAGATACGCAGTATTTT.

CDR3 sequence: CASTPWTGEGTEAFF. The CDR3 DNA reads TGTGCCAGCACACCTTGGACAGGGGAGGGGACTGAAGCTTTCTTT. The V call is TRBV9, the J call TRBJ1-1, with TRBD1 identical over 9 bases. The CDR3 runs 15 residues. Germline V CDR1 and CDR2: SGDLS, YYNGEE. With V trimmed by 6 bases and J by 5 bases, 11 bases remained unmatched.

J is TRBJ2-5 and V is TRBV5-4, with 10 bases matching TRBD1. Germline V gene data show CDR1 as SGHNT and CDR2 as YYREEE (reference sequence). V gave up 0 bases and J gave up 5 bases; unmatched junction bases: 4. The CDR3 runs to 15 residues. DNA of the CDR3: TGTGCCAGCAGCTTGGAGACAGGGGGCAGGGAGACCCAGTACTTC. Its protein is CASSLETGGRETQYF.

The chain combines TRBV10-1 with TRBJ2-3; D is perhaps TRBD2 (5 bases). CDR1 WNHNN and CDR2 SYGVQD come from the germline V gene (reference sequence). The CDR3 contains 15 residues. V was cut by 2 bases and J by 10 bases, with 19 bases left in between. The CDR3 DNA reads as TGCGCCAGCAGTGAGCATCCGCCCCCTAGCCATCCGCAGTATTTT. This translates into CASSEHPPPSHPQYF.

The rearrangement links TRBV6-5 to TRBJ1-1; no firm D call. CDR1 and CDR2 from the germline V gene are MNHEY and SVGAGI. This CDR3 is built from 13 residues. The ends were cut back, 9 bases at V and 3 bases at J, with 14 bases in the middle. The CDR3 here is CASRRPGDTEAFF. The CDR3 nucleotides read TGTGCCAGTAGAAGACCCGGGGACACTGAAGCTTTCTTT.

This chain uses TRBV19 with TRBJ1-5, with TRBD1 matching over 7 bases. Germline loops: CDR1 LNHDA, CDR2 SQIVND (reference sequence). The J segment lost 9 bases and the V segment lost 3 bases, leaving 11 bases of the junction unmatched. The CDR3 spans 15 residues. CDR3 sequence reads: CASSMGTAGTGPQHF. CDR3 nucleotide sequence: TGTGCCAGTAGTATGGGGACAGCCGGAACAGGGCCCCAGCATTTT. The full variable domain, in which reference TRBV19 and TRBJ1-5 provide the parts outside the CDR3, is DGGITQSPKYLFRKEGQNVTLSCEQNLNHDAMYWYRQDPGQGLRLIYYSQIVNDFQKGDIAEGYSVSREKKESFPLTVTSAQKNPTAFYLCASSMGTAGTGPQHFGDGTRLSIL.

A single count supports this clone. The chain links TRBV4-3 to TRBJ1-3, with D possibly matching TRBD1 (5 bases). The germline gives CDR1 LGHNA, CDR2 YSLEER. The CDR3 is 12 amino acids. V lost 8 bases to trimming and J lost 4 bases, with 9 bases between them. The CDR3 loop reads CASSGGGNTIYF. CDR3 DNA: TGCGCCAGCTCGGGGGGGGGAAACACCATATATTTT.